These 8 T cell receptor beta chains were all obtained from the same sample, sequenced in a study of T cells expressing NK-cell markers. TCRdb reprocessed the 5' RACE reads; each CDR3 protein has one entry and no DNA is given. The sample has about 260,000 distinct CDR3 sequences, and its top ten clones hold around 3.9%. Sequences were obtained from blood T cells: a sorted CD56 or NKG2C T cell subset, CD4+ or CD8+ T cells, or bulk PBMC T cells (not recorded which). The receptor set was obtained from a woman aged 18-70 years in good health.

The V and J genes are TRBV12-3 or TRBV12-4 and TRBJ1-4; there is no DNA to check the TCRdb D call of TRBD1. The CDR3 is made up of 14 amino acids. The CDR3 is CASNQGITNEKLFF.

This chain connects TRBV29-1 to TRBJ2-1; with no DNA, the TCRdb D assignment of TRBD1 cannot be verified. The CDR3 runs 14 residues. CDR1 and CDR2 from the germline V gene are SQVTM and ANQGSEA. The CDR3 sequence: CSAVGRVFNNEQFF.

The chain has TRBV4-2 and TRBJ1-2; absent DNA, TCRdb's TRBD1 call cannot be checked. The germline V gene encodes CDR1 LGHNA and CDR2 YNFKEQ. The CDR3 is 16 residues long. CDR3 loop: CASSLTAGQGAEGYTF.

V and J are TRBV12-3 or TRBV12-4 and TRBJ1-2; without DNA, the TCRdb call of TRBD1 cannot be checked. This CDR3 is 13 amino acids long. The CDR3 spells CASIQTGEYGYTF.

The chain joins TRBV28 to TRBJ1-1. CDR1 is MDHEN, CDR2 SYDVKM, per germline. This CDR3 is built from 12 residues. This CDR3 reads CASSFEGRVPFF.

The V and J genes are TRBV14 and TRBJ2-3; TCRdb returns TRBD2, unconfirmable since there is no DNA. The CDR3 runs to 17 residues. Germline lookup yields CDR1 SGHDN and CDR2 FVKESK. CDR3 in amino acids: CASSQGSGLYSTDAQYF. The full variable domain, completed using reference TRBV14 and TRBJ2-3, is EAGVTQFPSHSVIEKGQTVTLRCDPISGHDNLYWYRRVMGKEIKFLLHFVKESKQDESGMPNNRFLAERTGGTYSTLKVQPAELEDSGVYFCASSQGSGLYSTDAQYFGPGTRLTVL.

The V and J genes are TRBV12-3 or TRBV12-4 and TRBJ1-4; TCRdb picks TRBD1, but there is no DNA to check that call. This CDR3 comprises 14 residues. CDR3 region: CASSFGRRFEKLFF.

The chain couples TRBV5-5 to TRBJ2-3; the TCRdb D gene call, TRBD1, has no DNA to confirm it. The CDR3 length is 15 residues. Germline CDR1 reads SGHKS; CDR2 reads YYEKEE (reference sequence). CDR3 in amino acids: CASSPLGQGIQSQYF. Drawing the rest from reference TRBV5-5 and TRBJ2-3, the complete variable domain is DAGVTQSPTHLIKTRGQQVTLRCSPISGHKSVSWYQQVLGQGPQFIFQYYEKEERGRGNFPDRFSARQFPNYSSELNVNALLLGDSALYLCASSPLGQGIQSQYFGPGTRLTVL.